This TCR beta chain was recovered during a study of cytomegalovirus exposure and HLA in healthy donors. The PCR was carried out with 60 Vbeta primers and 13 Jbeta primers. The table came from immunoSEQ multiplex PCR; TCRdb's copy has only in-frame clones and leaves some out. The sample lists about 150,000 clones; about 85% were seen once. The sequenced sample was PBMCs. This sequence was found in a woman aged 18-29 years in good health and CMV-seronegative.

The CDR3 bases are TGTGCCAGCAGCGCTCAACAGGGTCGGGGCTACACCTTC. It translates to CASSAQQGRGYTF. J is TRBJ1-2 and V is TRBV11-3, with D perhaps TRBD1 (6 bases). The CDR3 is 13 amino acids. Trimming removed 5 bases at V and 8 bases at J, with 15 bases between. Germline CDR1 reads SGHNT; CDR2 reads YENEEA.